Presented here are 19 T cell receptor beta chains from one specimen sequenced in a study of blood T cell repertoires in COVID-19. Libraries were prepared by immunoSEQ multiplex PCR; TCRdb keeps only in-frame clonotypes and omits some of them. The sample consists of 200,000 to 250,000 clones, less than 85% of them appearing once. Sequenced material: peripheral blood. The receptors derive from a woman older than 75 with acute or convalescent COVID-19.

Ten or more counts support this clone. The chain recombines TRBV2 with TRBJ1-6; D may be TRBD1 (5 bases). CDR1 is SNHLY and CDR2 is FYNNEI in the germline V gene. V dropped 1 base and J dropped 10 bases, with 17 bases sitting between them. The CDR3 covers 16 residues. This CDR3 is CASSEEVGREYSPLHF. The DNA for the CDR3 is TGTGCCAGCAGTGAAGAGGTGGGCAGGGAATACTCACCCCTCCACTTT.

This chain links TRBV6-2 or TRBV6-3 with TRBJ1-2; D gene unclear. Deletions cut 5 bases from V and 9 bases from J, with 16 bases between. The CDR3 sequence is 13 residues long. Germline CDR1 MNHEY, CDR2 SVGEGT. The CDR3 bases are TGTGCCAGCAGTACTGCGGGAACCCGGAGCTACACCTTC. Translated, it gives CASSTAGTRSYTF.

The chain carries TRBV7-6 and TRBJ1-1, with D unresolved. Deletions cut 5 bases from V and 1 base from J, with 8 bases between. The CDR3 extends over 13 amino acids. Germline values: CDR1 SGHVS, CDR2 FNYEAQ. CDR3 region: CASSLGRNTEAFF. In DNA form, the CDR3 reads TGTGCCAGCAGCCTAGGGAGGAACACTGAAGCTTTCTTT. Together with reference TRBV7-6 and TRBJ1-1, the CDR3 gives the full variable domain: GAGVSQSPRYKVTKRGQDVALRCDPISGHVSLYWYRQALGQGPEFLTYFNYEAQQDKSGLPNDRFSAERPEGSISTLTIQRTEQRDSAMYRCASSLGRNTEAFFGQGTRLTVV.

This chain uses TRBV4-3 with TRBJ2-7; TRBD2 matches at 12 bases. The J segment lost 4 bases and the V segment lost 1 base, leaving 2 bases of the junction unmatched. This CDR3 is built from 15 residues. Germline V lookup: CDR1 LGHNA, CDR2 YSLEER. In DNA form, the CDR3 reads TGCGCCAGCAGCCAAGGACTAGCGGGGGTGTACGAGCAGTACTTC. Protein product: CASSQGLAGVYEQYF.

The chain employs TRBV3-1 (or the pseudogene TRBV3-2) and TRBJ1-2; D remains ambiguous. CDR1 and CDR2 from the germline V gene are LGHDT and YNNKEL (reference sequence). Between the trimmed V and J ends, which lost 0 bases and 0 bases, there was a span of 11 bases. The CDR3 is made up of 16 amino acids. The CDR3 coding sequence is TGTGCCAGCAGCCAAGAGGGCCCCAGAGCTAACTATGGCTACACCTTC. Residues: CASSQEGPRANYGYTF.

The chain has TRBV27 and TRBJ1-6; tentative D call: TRBD1 (5 bases). Germline lookup yields CDR1 MNHEY and CDR2 SMNVEV (reference sequence). Trimming pared 2 bases from V and 5 bases from J, leaving 7 bases between. The CDR3 runs 14 residues. CDR3 residues: CASSLGGDNSPLHF. Here the CDR3 DNA reads TGTGCCAGCAGTTTAGGGGGGGATAATTCACCCCTCCACTTT.

Only a few counts were recorded for this clone. The chain couples TRBV29-1 to TRBJ2-2, with D maybe TRBD2 (5 bases). This CDR3 has 14 residues. V lost 4 bases, J lost 1 base, and 10 bases lay in between. Germline values: CDR1 SQVTM, CDR2 ANQGSEA. The CDR3 loop reads CSVGLSGNTGELFF. The CDR3 region has the DNA TGCAGCGTTGGACTATCGGGGAACACCGGGGAGCTGTTTTTT.

This sequence joins TRBV6-2 or TRBV6-3 and TRBJ1-1, with 8 bases lining up with TRBD1. Germline CDR1 MNHEY, CDR2 SVGEGT. The CDR3 sequence is 17 residues long. The J segment lost 0 bases and the V segment lost 5 bases, leaving 11 bases of the junction unmatched. The DNA for the CDR3 is TGTGCCAGCAGTGACCCCGGACAGGGATACATGAACACTGAAGCTTTCTTT. Its protein product is CASSDPGQGYMNTEAFF.

This clone was observed a single time. The J gene is TRBJ2-7, the V gene TRBV7-4; 10 nucleotides align to TRBD1. Germline values: CDR1 SGHVT, CDR2 SQSDAQ. V lost 5 bases, J lost 1 base, and 8 bases stayed unmatched. This CDR3 has 16 residues. The CDR3 sequence is CASSRGGQGISYEQYF. In DNA, the CDR3 is TGTGCCAGCAGCCGCGGGGGACAGGGGATATCCTACGAGCAGTACTTC.

This sequence joins TRBV9 and TRBJ2-5; no clear D gene. V dropped 4 bases and J dropped 5 bases, with 12 bases sitting between them. The length of the CDR3 is 13 residues. Germline CDR1 is SGDLS and CDR2 is YYNGEE. Here the CDR3 DNA reads TGTGCCAGCAGCAGAACAGCACGGGAGACCCAGTACTTC. This encodes CASSRTARETQYF.

V is TRBV19 and J is TRBJ2-5; D is perhaps TRBD1 (6 bases). Germline V gives CDR1 LNHDA, CDR2 SQIVND (reference sequence). The CDR3 length is 15 residues. V was trimmed by 8 bases and J by 5 bases, leaving 21 bases between them. The DNA of the CDR3 is TGTGCCAGTGGGGAGACAGGAAGGGAGCTTGAGACCCAGTACTTC. It yields the protein CASGETGRELETQYF. The variable domain in full, with the rest retrieved from reference TRBV19 and TRBJ2-5, is DGGITQSPKYLFRKEGQNVTLSCEQNLNHDAMYWYRQDPGQGLRLIYYSQIVNDFQKGDIAEGYSVSREKKESFPLTVTSAQKNPTAFYLCASGETGRELETQYFGPGTRLLVL.

The chain combines TRBV30 with TRBJ1-1; 10 positions match TRBD1. This CDR3 comprises 14 residues. J was trimmed by 10 bases and V by 4 bases; bases with no gene match: 12. CDR1 is GTSNPN and CDR2 is SVGIG in the germline V gene (reference sequence). The CDR3, as DNA: TGTGCCTGGACTCCTTTGGGGACAGGGGTGGGAGCTTTCTTT. It specifies CAWTPLGTGVGAFF. Full variable domain (missing parts from reference TRBV30 and TRBJ1-1): SQTIHQWPATLVQPVGSPLSLECTVEGTSNPNLYWYRQAAGRGLQLLFYSVGIGQISSEVPQNLSASRPQDRQFILSSKKLLLSDSGFYLCAWTPLGTGVGAFFGQGTRLTVV.

V usage is TRBV6-2 or TRBV6-3 and J usage is TRBJ2-7; possibly TRBD2 for D (5 bases). The CDR3 length is 14 residues. Deletions cut 2 bases from V and 4 bases from J, with 12 bases between. Germline lookup yields CDR1 MNHEY and CDR2 SVGEGT. As DNA, the CDR3 is TGTGCCAGCAGTTACCTTTCGGGGTCGTACGAGCAGTACTTC. It is translated as CASSYLSGSYEQYF.

This chain joins TRBV2 and TRBJ2-2; possible D gene TRBD1, 6 bases. The germline V gene has CDR1 SNHLY and CDR2 FYNNEI. Trimming removed 4 bases from V and 4 bases from J, with 13 bases in between. This CDR3 has 15 amino acids. CDR3 sequence (DNA): TGTGCCAGCAGTGCCTTAGGGGGTGGCACCGGGGAGCTGTTTTTT. Residues: CASSALGGGTGELFF.

J is TRBJ2-2 and V is TRBV7-9; 13 bases are shared with TRBD2. Germline trimming cut 5 bases from V and 5 bases from J; bases unmatched to any gene: 5. Germline CDR1 SEHNR, CDR2 FQNEAQ (reference sequence). The CDR3 is 16 amino acids. The CDR3 region is CASSPGTSGATGELFF. CDR3 in DNA: TGTGCCAGCAGCCCCGGGACTAGCGGGGCTACCGGGGAGCTGTTTTTT.

The chain recombines TRBV19 with TRBJ1-6; no firm D call. The CDR3 contains 17 residues. The germline V gene encodes CDR1 LNHDA and CDR2 SQIVND (reference sequence). Trimming left V 7 bases short and J 2 bases short, with 18 bases between. The CDR3 DNA sequence: TGTGCCAGTAAGCCCAAGCCGGCGGGCCCCTATAATTCACCCCTCCACTTT. Translating gives CASKPKPAGPYNSPLHF.

V usage is TRBV5-4 and J usage is TRBJ2-7, with D possibly TRBD1 on 6 matching bases. This CDR3 spans 12 amino acids. V dropped 3 bases and J dropped 3 bases, with 7 bases sitting between them. CDR1 and CDR2 from the germline V gene are SGHNT and YYREEE (reference sequence). In DNA, the CDR3 is TGTGCCAGCAGCTGGGACAACTACGAGCAGTACTTC. Protein: CASSWDNYEQYF.

The CDR3 protein is CASSLVDREAEQFF. CDR3 sequence (DNA): TGTGCCAGCAGCTTGGTAGACAGGGAGGCTGAGCAGTTCTTC. The rearrangement links TRBV5-4 to TRBJ2-1; D perhaps matches TRBD1 (7 bases). CDR3 length: 14 residues. Trimming removed 0 bases from V and 9 bases from J, with 13 bases in between. CDR1 is SGHNT and CDR2 is YYREEE in the germline V gene (reference sequence).

The chain recombines TRBV4-2 with TRBJ2-7, with 12 bases fitting TRBD2. This CDR3 is 17 amino acids long. Germline V gene lookup returns CDR1 LGHNA and CDR2 YNFKEQ. V lost 4 bases and J lost 6; bases outside the gene matches: 13. CDR3 loop: CASSPLAGGSSPGEQYF. CDR3 DNA sequence: TGTGCCAGCAGCCCTCTAGCGGGGGGGTCCTCTCCGGGCGAGCAGTACTTC.